The T cell receptor beta chain under discussion was sequenced for a study of blood T cells in healthy people across ages. Points from the study as a whole: PBMCs went unsorted, and a conclusive naive versus antigen-experienced comparison was therefore prevented.

Primed by a sample-barcoded 5' primer and a J-beta primer mix, a second PCR proceeded for roughly 7 to 11 cycles. From the 5' RACE reads, TCRdb called clonotypes with MiXCR, one entry per CDR3 protein. Here the sample spans 850,000 to 1,000,000 distinct CDR3 sequences, around 54% being singletons. Remarks on this clonotype: What it binds is unknown.

The sequenced sample consisted of blood. The sequence was obtained from a woman aged 60 to 75 in good health.

The CDR3 sequence: CSVRTGTDTQYF. DNA of the CDR3: TGCAGCGTTCGGACAGGGACAGATACGCAGTATTTT. The chain combines TRBV29-1 with TRBJ2-3; 8 bases line up with TRBD1. Germline assignment: CDR1 SQVTM and CDR2 ANQGSEA. This CDR3 spans 12 amino acids. The ends lost 5 bases at V and 3 bases at J; junction bases unmatched: 1.